This T cell receptor beta chain was observed in a study of T-cell reconstitution after alpha-beta-depleted transplantation in children. Preparation of the TCRbeta library was carried out with unique molecular identifiers. One entry per CDR3 protein results from TCRdb running MiXCR on the PCR reads. The profile covers some 640,000 distinct CDR3 sequences, with 16% appearing a single time and 0.8% to 1.1% taken by the ten largest. Germline loops: CDR1 MNHEY, CDR2 SMNVEV (reference sequence). There are 17 residues in the CDR3. The ends were cut back, 6 bases at V and 12 bases at J, with 33 bases in the middle. This clonotype has just a few counts.

Specimen: PBMCs from the stem cell graft donor, collected from the stem cell graft. The sequence came from a human donor who donated a stem cell graft to a child with acute myeloid leukemia. The V call is TRBV27, the J call TRBJ2-7; possible D gene TRBD1, 5 bases. CDR3 nucleotides: TGTGCCAGCAGAGACCGGACCAGGGCCCCGAGAACCGGATTCCTGTACTTC. This codes for CASRDRTRAPRTGFLYF.